The 5 T cell receptor beta chains reported below all come from one sample, sequenced in a study of cytomegalovirus exposure and HLA in healthy donors. Assay used: immunoSEQ multiplex PCR; TCRdb lists only in-frame clones, some missing. The table has roughly 300,000 clones, 75% to 90% seen once. Material: PBMCs. The receptors were gathered from a woman aged 25-40 years in good health and CMV-seropositive.

The chain uses TRBV18 and TRBJ2-6, with a weak D call TRBD1 (6 bases). Germline values: CDR1 KGHSH, CDR2 LQKENI. V gave up 2 bases and J gave up 0 bases, with 11 bases separating them. The CDR3 covers 17 residues. The CDR3 DNA reads as TGTGCCAGCTCACCAGGACAGATGAGCTCTGGGGCCAACGTCCTGACTTTC. Translating it yields CASSPGQMSSGANVLTF.

The J gene is TRBJ2-7, the V gene TRBV9, with D perhaps matching TRBD2 (6 bases). V was shortened by 4 bases and J by 3 bases, with 14 bases between the two germline ends. The V gene's germline CDR1 is SGDLS and CDR2 YYNGEE. The CDR3 is made up of 14 amino acids. As DNA, the CDR3 is TGTGCCAGCAGCCCCGGAGGGAAGATCTACGAGCAGTACTTC. It is translated as CASSPGGKIYEQYF.

The gene calls are TRBV5-1 and TRBJ2-7; unclear D gene. The V gene lost 2 bases and the J gene lost 0 bases, with 12 bases spanning the gap. This CDR3 region has 15 residues. CDR1 is SGHRS and CDR2 is YFSETQ in the germline V gene. The CDR3, as DNA: TGCGCCAGCAGCTTCGGTACGGGTCTCTCCTACGAGCAGTACTTC. It is translated as CASSFGTGLSYEQYF.

DNA of the CDR3: TGTGCCAGCAGCCCTGGGTCGAGCGGCCTCTACAATGAGCAGTTCTTC. It codes for CASSPGSSGLYNEQFF. The chain is built from TRBV7-6 and TRBJ2-1; maybe TRBD2 (5 bases). V lost 5 bases to trimming and J lost 3 bases, with 17 bases between them. The V gene's germline CDR1 is SGHVS and CDR2 FNYEAQ. CDR3 size: 16 residues. The variable domain in full, with the rest retrieved from reference TRBV7-6 and TRBJ2-1, is GAGVSQSPRYKVTKRGQDVALRCDPISGHVSLYWYRQALGQGPEFLTYFNYEAQQDKSGLPNDRFSAERPEGSISTLTIQRTEQRDSAMYRCASSPGSSGLYNEQFFGPGTRLTVL.

The chain couples TRBV5-1 to TRBJ1-1; a weak D match, TRBD1 (5 bases). This CDR3 has 15 residues. V lost 1 base, J lost 4 bases, and 14 bases lay in between. Germline assignment: CDR1 SGHRS and CDR2 YFSETQ. In DNA form, the CDR3 reads TGCGCCAGCAGCTTGATAGTTGCGGGGGGCACTGAAGCTTTCTTT. Its translation: CASSLIVAGGTEAFF.